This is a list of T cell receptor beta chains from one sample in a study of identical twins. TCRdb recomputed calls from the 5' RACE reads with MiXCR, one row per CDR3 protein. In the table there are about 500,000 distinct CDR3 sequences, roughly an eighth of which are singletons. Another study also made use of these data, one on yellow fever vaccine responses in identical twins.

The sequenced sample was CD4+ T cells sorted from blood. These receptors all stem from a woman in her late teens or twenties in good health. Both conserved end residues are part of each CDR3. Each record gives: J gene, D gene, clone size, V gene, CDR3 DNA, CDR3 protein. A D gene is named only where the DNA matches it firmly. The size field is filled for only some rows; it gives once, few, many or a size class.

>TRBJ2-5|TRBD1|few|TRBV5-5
TGTGCCAGCAGCAAAGGGTACCGGGACAGGGAAGAAGAGACCCAGTACTTC
CASSKGYRDREEETQYF
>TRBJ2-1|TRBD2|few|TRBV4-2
TGTGCCAGCAGCCACACCGGGGGGCTAGCGGGGGGAGACAATGAGCAGTTCTTC
CASSHTGGLAGGDNEQFF
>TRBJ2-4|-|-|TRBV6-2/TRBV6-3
TGTGCCAGCAGGCTCGGTAGCGGAAACATTCAGTACTTC
CASRLGSGNIQYF
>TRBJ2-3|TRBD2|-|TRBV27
TGTGCCAGCAGTGCTAGACTAGCGGGAGAGTGGGGCACAGATACGCAGTATTTT
CASSARLAGEWGTDTQYF
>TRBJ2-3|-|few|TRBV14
TGTGCCAGCGCTCAACCGGGGCCCTTCCGCACAGATACGCAGTATTTT
CASAQPGPFRTDTQYF
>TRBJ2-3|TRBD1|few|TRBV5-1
TGCGCCAGTCGGGGCGGACAGGGGCGTCGTGGGGATACGCAGTATTTT
CASRGGQGRRGDTQYF
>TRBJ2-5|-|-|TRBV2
TGTGCCAGCAGTGGTGTTGGGGAGACCCAGTACTTC
CASSGVGETQYF
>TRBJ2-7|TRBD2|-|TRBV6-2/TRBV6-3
TGTGCCAGCAGTTTTCCGGGACTAGCGGGAGATGTCTACGAGCAGTACTTC
CASSFPGLAGDVYEQYF
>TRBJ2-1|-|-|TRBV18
TGTGCCAGCTCACGGGAAGGGGGTAACAATGAGCAGTTCTTC
CASSREGGNNEQFF
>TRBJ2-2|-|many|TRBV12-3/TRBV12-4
TGTGCCAGCAGTTTAGCCAGTCCGAACACCGGGGAGCTGTTTTTT
CASSLASPNTGELFF
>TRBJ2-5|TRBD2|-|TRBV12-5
TGTGCTAGTGGTCCTGGCGAACATAGCGGGGAGACCCAGTACTTC
CASGPGEHSGETQYF
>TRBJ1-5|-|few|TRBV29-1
TGCAGCGTGTATGTGGACGGCAACAATCAGCCCCAGCATTTT
CSVYVDGNNQPQHF
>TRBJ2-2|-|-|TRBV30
TGTGCCTGGACCCCGAACACCGGGGAGCTGTTTTTT
CAWTPNTGELFF
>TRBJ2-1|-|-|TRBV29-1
TGCAGCGTTGGATTTCCTAGTCTTGGTGAGCAGTTCTTC
CSVGFPSLGEQFF
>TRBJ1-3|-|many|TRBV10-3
TGTGCCATCAGTGAGCCAGGACAGAGCTCTGGAAACACCATATATTTT
CAISEPGQSSGNTIYF
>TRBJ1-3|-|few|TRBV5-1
TGCGCCAGCAGCTCGAAAACGATGAGCTCTGGAAACACCATATATTTT
CASSSKTMSSGNTIYF
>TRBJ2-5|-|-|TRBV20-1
TGCAGTGCAAAACCGCCCCCGGGGGAGACCCAGTACTTC
CSAKPPPGETQYF